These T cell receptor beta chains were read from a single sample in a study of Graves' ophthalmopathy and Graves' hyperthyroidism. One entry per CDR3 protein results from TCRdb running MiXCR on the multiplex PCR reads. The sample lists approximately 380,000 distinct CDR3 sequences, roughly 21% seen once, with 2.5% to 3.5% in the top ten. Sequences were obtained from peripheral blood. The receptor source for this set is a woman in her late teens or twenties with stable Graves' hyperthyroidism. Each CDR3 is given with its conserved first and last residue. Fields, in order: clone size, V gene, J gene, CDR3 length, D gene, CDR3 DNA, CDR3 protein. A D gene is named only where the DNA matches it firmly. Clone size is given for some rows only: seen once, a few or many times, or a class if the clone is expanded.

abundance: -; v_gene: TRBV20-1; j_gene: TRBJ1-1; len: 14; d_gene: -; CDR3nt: TGCAGTGCTAGAGATAACGTCCAGAACACTGAAGCTTTCTTT; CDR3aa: CSARDNVQNTEAFF
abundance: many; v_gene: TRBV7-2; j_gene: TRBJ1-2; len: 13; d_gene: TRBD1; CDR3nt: TGTGCCAGCAGCTCGGGACAGGTCGATGGCTACACCTTC; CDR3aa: CASSSGQVDGYTF
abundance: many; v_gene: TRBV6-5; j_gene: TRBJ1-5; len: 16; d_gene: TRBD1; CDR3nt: TGTGCCAGCAGGAGGACAACAGGGGGCATCGGTCAGCCCCAGCATTTT; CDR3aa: CASRRTTGGIGQPQHF
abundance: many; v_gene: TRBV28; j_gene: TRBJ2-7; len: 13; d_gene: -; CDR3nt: TGTGCCAGCAGTTTAATGACGAAATACGAGCAGTACTTC; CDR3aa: CASSLMTKYEQYF
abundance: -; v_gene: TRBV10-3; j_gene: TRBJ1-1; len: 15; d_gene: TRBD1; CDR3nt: TGTGCCATCAGTGAAATGGGACAGATGAACACTGAAGCTTTCTTT; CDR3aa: CAISEMGQMNTEAFF
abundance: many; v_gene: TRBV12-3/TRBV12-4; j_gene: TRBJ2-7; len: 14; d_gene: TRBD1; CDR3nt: TGTGCCAGCAAACCCTGGGACAGTGCCTACGAGCAGTACTTC; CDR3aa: CASKPWDSAYEQYF
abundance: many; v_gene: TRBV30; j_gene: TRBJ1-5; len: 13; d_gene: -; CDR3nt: TGTGCCTGGAGTGTACAGGGCAATCAGCCCCAGCATTTT; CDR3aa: CAWSVQGNQPQHF
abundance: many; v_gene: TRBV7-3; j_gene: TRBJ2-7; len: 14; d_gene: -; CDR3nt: TGTGCCAGCAGCCCCCCCCCCACTAGCTACGAGCAGTACTTC; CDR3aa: CASSPPPTSYEQYF
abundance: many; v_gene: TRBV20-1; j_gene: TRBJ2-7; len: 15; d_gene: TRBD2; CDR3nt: TGCAGTGCTCAAGGGACTAGCGGAGGGATCTACGAGCAGTACTTC; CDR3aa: CSAQGTSGGIYEQYF
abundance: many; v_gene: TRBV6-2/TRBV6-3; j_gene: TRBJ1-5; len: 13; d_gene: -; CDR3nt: TGTGCCAGCAGTTACTACGCCAATCAGCCCCAGCATTTT; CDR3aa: CASSYYANQPQHF
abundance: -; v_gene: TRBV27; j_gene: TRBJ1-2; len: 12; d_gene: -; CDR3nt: TGTGCCAGCAGTTTACAGGGTAATTCCTACACCTTC; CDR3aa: CASSLQGNSYTF
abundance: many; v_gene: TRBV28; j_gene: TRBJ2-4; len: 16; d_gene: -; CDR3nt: TGTGCCAGCAGTTTGGGGGGAGGTACCGCCAAAAACATTCAGTACTTC; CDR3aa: CASSLGGGTAKNIQYF
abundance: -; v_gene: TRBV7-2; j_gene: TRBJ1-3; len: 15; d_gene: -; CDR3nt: TGTGCCAGCAGGTTGGGACATCGCTCTGGAAACACCATATATTTT; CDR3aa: CASRLGHRSGNTIYF
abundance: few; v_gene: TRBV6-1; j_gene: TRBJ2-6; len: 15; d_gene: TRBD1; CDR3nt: TGTGCCAGCAGAAGACAGGGGTCTGGGGCCAACGTCCTGACTTTC; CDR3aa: CASRRQGSGANVLTF
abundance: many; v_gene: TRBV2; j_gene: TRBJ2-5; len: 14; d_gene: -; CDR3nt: TGTGCCAGCGGTGATGCCAGGGACCAAGAGACCCAGTACTTC; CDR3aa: CASGDARDQETQYF
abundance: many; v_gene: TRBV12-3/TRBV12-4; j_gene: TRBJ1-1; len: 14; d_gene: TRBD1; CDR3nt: TGTGCCAGCGGTGCGCGACAGGGGAACACTGAAGCTTTCTTT; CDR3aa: CASGARQGNTEAFF
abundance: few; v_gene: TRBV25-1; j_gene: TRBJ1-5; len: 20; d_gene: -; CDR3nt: TGTGCCAGCAGTAAATCCTCCGGGATTCGGTTGGGAGAGAGCAATCAGCCCCAGCATTTT; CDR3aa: CASSKSSGIRLGESNQPQHF
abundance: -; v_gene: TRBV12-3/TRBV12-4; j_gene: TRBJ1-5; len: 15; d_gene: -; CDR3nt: TGTGCCAGCAGTTTAGGGCCCCGGATCAATCAGCCCCAGCATTTT; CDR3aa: CASSLGPRINQPQHF
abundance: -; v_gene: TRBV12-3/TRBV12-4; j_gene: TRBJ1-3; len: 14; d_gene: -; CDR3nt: TGTGCCAGCAGTTTACACGGGGGGAGAAACACCATATATTTT; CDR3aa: CASSLHGGRNTIYF
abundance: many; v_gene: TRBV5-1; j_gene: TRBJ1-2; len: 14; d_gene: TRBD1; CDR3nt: TGCGCCAGCAGCTTTTGGACAGGAAGATATGGCTACACCTTC; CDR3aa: CASSFWTGRYGYTF
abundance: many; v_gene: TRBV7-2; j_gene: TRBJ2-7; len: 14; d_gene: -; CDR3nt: TGTGCCAGCAGCTTAGGGGAGGTTGCCTACGAGCAGTACTTC; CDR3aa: CASSLGEVAYEQYF
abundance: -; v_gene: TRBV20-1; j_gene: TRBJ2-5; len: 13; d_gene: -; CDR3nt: TGCAGTGCTAGACGGACTATACAAGAGACCCAGTACTTC; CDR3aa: CSARRTIQETQYF
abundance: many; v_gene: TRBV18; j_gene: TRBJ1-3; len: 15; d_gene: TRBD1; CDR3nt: TGTGCCAGCTCGCCCGGGACAGCCTCTGGAAACACCATATATTTT; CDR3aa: CASSPGTASGNTIYF
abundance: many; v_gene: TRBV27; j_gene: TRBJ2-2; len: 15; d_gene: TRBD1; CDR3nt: TGTGCCAGCAAACCTGGACAGGCGAACACCGGGGAGCTGTTTTTT; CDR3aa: CASKPGQANTGELFF
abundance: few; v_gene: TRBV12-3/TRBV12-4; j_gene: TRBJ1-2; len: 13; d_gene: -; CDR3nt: TGTGCCAGCAGTTCGGGGACGCATACTGGCTACACCTTC; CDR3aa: CASSSGTHTGYTF
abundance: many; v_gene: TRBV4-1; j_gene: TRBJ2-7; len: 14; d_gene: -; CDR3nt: TGCGCCAGCAGCCAAGATTTGGGACGGGAAGAGCAGTACTTC; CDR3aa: CASSQDLGREEQYF
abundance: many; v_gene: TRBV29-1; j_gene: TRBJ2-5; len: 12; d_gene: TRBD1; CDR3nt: TGCAGCGGGGGAACAGGGGACGGGACCCAGTACTTC; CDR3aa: CSGGTGDGTQYF
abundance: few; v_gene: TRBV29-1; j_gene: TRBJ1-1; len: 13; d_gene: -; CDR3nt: TGCAGCGTTGAGGAACACGGGAACACTGAAGCTTTCTTT; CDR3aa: CSVEEHGNTEAFF